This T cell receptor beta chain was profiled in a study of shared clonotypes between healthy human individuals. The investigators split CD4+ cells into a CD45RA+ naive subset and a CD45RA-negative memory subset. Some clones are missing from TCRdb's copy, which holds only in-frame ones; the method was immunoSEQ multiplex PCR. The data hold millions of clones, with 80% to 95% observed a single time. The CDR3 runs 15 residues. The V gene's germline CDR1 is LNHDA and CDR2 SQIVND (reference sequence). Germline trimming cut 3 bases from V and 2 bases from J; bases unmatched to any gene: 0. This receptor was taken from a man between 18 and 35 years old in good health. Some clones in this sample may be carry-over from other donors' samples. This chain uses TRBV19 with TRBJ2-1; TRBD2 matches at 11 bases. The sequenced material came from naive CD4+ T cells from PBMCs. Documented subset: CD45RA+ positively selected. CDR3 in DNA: TGTGCCAGTAGTATTAGCGGGAGGGCCTACAATGAGCAGTTCTTC. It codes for CASSISGRAYNEQFF.